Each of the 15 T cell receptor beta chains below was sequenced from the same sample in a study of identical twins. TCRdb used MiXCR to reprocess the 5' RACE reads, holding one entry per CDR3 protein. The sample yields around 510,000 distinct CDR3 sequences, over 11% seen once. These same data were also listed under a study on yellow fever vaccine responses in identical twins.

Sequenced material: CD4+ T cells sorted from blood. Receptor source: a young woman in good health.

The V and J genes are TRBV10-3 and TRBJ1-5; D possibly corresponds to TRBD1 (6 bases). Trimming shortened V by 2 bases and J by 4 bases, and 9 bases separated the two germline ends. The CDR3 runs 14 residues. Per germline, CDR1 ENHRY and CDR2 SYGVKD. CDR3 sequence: CAISERGQNQPQHF. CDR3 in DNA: TGTGCCATCAGTGAGCGAGGACAGAATCAGCCCCAGCATTTT.

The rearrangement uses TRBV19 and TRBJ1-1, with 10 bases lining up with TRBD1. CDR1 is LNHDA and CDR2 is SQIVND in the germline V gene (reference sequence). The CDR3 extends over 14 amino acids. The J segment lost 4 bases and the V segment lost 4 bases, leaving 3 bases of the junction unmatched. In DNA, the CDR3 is TGTGCCAGTAGTACGGACAGGGGGGGCACTGAAGCTTTCTTT. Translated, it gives CASSTDRGGTEAFF.

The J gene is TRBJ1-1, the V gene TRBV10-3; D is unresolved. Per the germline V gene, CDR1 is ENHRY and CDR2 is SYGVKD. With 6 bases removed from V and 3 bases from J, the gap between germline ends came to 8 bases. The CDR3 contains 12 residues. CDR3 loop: CAISGKDTEAFF. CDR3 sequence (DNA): TGTGCCATCAGCGGGAAGGACACTGAAGCTTTCTTT.

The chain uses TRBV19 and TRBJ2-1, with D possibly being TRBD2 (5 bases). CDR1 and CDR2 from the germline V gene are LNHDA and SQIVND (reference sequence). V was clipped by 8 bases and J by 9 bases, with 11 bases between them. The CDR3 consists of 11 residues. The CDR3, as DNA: TGTGCCAGTGGTAGGGAGAGTGAGCAGTTCTTC. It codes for CASGRESEQFF.

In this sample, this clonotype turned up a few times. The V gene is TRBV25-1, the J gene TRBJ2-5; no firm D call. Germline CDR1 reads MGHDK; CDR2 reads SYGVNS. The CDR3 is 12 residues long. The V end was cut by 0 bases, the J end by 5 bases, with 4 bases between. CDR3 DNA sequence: TGTGCCAGCAGTGAATATCGGGAGACCCAGTACTTC. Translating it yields CASSEYRETQYF.

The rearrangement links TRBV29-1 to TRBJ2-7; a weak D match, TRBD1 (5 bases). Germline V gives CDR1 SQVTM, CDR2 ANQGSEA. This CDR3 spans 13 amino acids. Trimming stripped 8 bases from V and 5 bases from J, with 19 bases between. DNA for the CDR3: TGCAGCTTTCGACAGCCCAAAAGCCACGAGCAGTACTTC. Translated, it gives CSFRQPKSHEQYF.

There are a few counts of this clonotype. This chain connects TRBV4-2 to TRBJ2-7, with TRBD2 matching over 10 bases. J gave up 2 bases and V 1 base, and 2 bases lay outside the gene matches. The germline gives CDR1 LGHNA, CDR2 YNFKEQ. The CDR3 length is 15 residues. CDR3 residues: CASSQVSGRTYEQYF. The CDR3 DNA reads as TGTGCCAGCAGCCAAGTTAGCGGGAGGACCTACGAGCAGTACTTC.

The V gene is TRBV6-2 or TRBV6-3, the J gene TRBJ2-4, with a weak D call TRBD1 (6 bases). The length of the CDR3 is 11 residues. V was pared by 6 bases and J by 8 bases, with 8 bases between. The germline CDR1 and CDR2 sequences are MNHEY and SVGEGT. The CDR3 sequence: CASRNRDIQYF. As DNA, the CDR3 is TGTGCCAGCAGGAACAGGGACATTCAGTACTTC.

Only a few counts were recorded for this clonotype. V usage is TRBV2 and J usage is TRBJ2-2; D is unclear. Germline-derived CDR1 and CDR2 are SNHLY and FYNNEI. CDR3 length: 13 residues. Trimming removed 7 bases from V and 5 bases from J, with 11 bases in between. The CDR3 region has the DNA TGTGCCAGCATTCTTTGGGGAACCGGGGAGCTGTTTTTT. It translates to CASILWGTGELFF.

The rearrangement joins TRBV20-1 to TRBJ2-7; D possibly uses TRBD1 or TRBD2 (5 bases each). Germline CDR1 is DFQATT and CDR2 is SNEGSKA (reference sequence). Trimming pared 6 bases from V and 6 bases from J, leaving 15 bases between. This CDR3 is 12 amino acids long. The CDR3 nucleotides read TGCAGTGCGAGCGGTCTGGGGCTCGAGCAGTACTTC. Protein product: CSASGLGLEQYF.

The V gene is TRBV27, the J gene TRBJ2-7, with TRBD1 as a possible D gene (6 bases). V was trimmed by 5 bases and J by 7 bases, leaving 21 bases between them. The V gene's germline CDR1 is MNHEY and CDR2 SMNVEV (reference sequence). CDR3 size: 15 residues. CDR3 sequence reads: CASSLMPGRGVEQYF. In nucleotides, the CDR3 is TGTGCCAGCAGTCTCATGCCCGGCAGGGGAGTTGAGCAGTACTTC.

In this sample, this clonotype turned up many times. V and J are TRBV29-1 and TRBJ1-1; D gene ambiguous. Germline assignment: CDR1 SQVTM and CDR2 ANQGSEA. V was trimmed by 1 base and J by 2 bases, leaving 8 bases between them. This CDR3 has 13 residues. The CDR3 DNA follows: TGCAGCGTTGAAGTAGGGCCCAACACTGAAGCTTTCTTT. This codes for CSVEVGPNTEAFF.

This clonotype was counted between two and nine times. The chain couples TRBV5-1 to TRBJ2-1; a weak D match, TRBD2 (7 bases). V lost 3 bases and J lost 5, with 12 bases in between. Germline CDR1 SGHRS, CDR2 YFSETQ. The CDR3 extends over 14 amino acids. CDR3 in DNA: TGCGCCAGCAGCTGGGGGGCGGGGGACAATGAGCAGTTCTTC. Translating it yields CASSWGAGDNEQFF.

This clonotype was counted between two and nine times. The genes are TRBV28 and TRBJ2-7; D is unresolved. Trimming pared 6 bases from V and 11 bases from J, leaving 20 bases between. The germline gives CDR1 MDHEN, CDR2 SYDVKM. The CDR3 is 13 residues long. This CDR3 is CASSATPVEVEYF. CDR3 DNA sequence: TGTGCCAGCAGCGCAACCCCAGTCGAAGTGGAGTACTTC.

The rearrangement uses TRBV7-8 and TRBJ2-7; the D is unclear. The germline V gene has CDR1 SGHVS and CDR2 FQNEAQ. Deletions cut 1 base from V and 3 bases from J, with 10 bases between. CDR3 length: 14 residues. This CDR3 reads CASSLEQTYYEQYF. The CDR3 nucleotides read TGTGCCAGCAGCTTAGAACAGACTTACTACGAGCAGTACTTC. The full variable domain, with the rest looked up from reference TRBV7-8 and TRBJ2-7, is GAGVSQSPRYKVAKRGQDVALRCDPISGHVSLFWYQQALGQGPEFLTYFQNEAQLDKSGLPSDRFFAERPEGSVSTLKIQRTQQEDSAVYLCASSLEQTYYEQYFGPGTRLTVT.